The 5 T cell receptor beta chains listed next were all sequenced from one sample in a study of CD8 T cells in ankylosing spondylitis. TCRdb re-called the 5' RACE reads with MiXCR, one entry per CDR3 protein. The table includes roughly 69,000 distinct CDR3 sequences, less than 6% detected once. The sequenced material came from blood, either unsorted or a sorted T cell fraction (not recorded which). The receptors come from a male donor with ankylosing spondylitis or in good health (not recorded which).

This clonotype was observed at least ten times. The chain employs TRBV21-1 and TRBJ2-7. TRBV21-1 is a listed pseudogene. The CDR3 covers 11 residues. Here the CDR3 reads CASSEPYEQYF. DNA for the CDR3: TGTGCCAGCAGCGAGCCCTACGAGCAGTACTTC.

This clonotype occurred once. V and J are TRBV25-1 and TRBJ1-3, with D perhaps matching TRBD1 (6 bases). Per germline, CDR1 MGHDK and CDR2 SYGVNS. The CDR3 consists of 15 residues. V was cut by 4 bases and J by 3 bases, with 13 bases left in between. CDR3 DNA: TGTGCCAGCAGTGGAGGGGGGGCAGGTGGAAACACCATATATTTT. Translating gives CASSGGGAGGNTIYF.

This clonotype was seen many times. The chain links TRBV5-1 to TRBJ2-1; either TRBD1 or TRBD2 may supply D (5 bases each). Trimming shortened V by 0 bases and J by 6 bases, and 13 bases separated the two germline ends. The germline V gene has CDR1 SGHRS and CDR2 YFSETQ. The CDR3 spans 15 residues. The DNA for the CDR3 is TGCGCCAGCAGCTTGGGAGGGGCCCCTCTCAATGAGCAGTTCTTC. This gives the protein CASSLGGAPLNEQFF.

This clonotype was seen many times. V is TRBV24-1 and J is TRBJ2-1; D is ambiguous. Trimming left V 10 bases short and J 5 bases short, with 14 bases between. Germline lookup yields CDR1 KGHDR and CDR2 SFDVKD. The CDR3 has 13 residues. CDR3 coding DNA: TGTGCCACTGAACAGTCGGGCGACAATGAGCAGTTCTTC. Translation gives CATEQSGDNEQFF.

This clonotype was recorded many times. V gene TRBV10-3 combines with J gene TRBJ2-3; 13 positions agree with TRBD2. This CDR3 contains 20 residues. J lost 4 bases, V lost 0 bases, and 13 bases had no gene match. The V gene's germline CDR1 is ENHRY and CDR2 SYGVKD. The CDR3 sequence is CAISESATSGGLGQADTQYF. DNA of the CDR3: TGTGCCATCAGTGAGTCGGCGACTAGCGGGGGGCTAGGTCAAGCAGATACGCAGTATTTT.